The source of this T cell receptor beta chain is a study of shared clonotypes between healthy human individuals. General observations from the study: Generally, naive subsets (rather than memory subsets) showed larger estimated richness. With a few donors compared, 4% to 5.5% of naive CD4 clonotypes were shared.

This CDR3 spans 15 amino acids. The J segment lost 0 bases and the V segment lost 1 base, leaving 5 bases of the junction unmatched. The V gene's germline CDR1 is GTSNPN and CDR2 SVGIG (reference sequence). With regard to this clone: Antigen specificity is unknown.

Deep-level assay runs were performed. Original processing notes: ImmunoSEQ junction-only sequences lacked quality scores, so their filtering differed. Method: immunoSEQ multiplex PCR; TCRdb's copy keeps in-frame clones and lacks some. The V and J calls and clone size were taken over from that table, and D and trimming were inferred from the DNA. Of about 1 million clones listed, around 74% were seen once; the top ten hold 1.2% to 1.5%. The rearrangement joins TRBV30 to TRBJ2-7, with 8 positions matching TRBD2. Sequencing used memory CD4+ T cells sorted from blood. The subset here: CD45RA-negative fraction. This TCR was sampled from a man younger than 35 in good health. The CDR3 DNA follows: TGTGCCTGGAGTGAAACTAGCGGATACTCCTACGAGCAGTACTTC. Its translation is CAWSETSGYSYEQYF.